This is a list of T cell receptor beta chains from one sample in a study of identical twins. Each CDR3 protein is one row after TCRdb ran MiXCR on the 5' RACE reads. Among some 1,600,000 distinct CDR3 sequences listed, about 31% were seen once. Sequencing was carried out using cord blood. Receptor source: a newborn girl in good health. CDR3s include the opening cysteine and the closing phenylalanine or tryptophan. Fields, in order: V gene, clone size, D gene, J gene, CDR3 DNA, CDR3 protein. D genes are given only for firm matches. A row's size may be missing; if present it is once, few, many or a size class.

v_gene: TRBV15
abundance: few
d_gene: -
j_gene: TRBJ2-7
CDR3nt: TGTGCCACCAGCAGAGGGACCATCTACGAGCAGTACTTC
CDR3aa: CATSRGTIYEQYF

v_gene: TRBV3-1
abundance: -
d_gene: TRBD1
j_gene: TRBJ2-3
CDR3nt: TGTGCCAGCAGCCCGGGACAGAACGCAGATACGCAGTATTTT
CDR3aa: CASSPGQNADTQYF

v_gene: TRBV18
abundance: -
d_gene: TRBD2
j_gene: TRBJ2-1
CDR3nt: TGTGCCAGCTCACCACAGCTACTAGCGTCGGCCTACAATGAGCAGTTCTTC
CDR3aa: CASSPQLLASAYNEQFF

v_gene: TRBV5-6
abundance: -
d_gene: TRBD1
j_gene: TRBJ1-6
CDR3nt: TGTGCCAGCAGCTGGGACAGGGCAGGGAATTCACCCCTCCACTTT
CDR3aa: CASSWDRAGNSPLHF

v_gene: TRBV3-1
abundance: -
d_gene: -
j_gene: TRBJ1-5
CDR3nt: TGTGCCAGCAGCCATAGTCGTGTCTCCAATCAGCCCCAGCATTTT
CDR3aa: CASSHSRVSNQPQHF

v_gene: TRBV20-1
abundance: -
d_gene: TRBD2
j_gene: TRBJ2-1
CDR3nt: TGCAGTGCTGCAAGCGGGGGGGACAATGAGCAGTTCTTC
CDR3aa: CSAASGGDNEQFF

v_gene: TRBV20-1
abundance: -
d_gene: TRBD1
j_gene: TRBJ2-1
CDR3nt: TGCAGTGCTAGAGAGGGCTCCGGGACAGCTCCATACAATGAGCAGTTCTTC
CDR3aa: CSAREGSGTAPYNEQFF

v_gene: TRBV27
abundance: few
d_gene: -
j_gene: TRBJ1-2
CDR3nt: TGTGCCAGCACCGCGTATGGGGGCGATGGCTACACCTTC
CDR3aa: CASTAYGGDGYTF

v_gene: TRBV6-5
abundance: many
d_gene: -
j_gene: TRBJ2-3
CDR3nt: TGTGCCAGCAGTTACCGTCCAGGAGGCACAGATACGCAGTATTTT
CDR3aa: CASSYRPGGTDTQYF

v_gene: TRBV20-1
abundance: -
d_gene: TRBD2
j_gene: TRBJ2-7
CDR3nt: TGCAGTGCTAGGTCGCTCGGGCGGGGGGGCGCCTACAATGAGCAGTACTTC
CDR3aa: CSARSLGRGGAYNEQYF

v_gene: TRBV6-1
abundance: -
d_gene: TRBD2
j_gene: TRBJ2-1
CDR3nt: TGTGCCAGCAGTGTGGAGACTAGCACAGCCTCTTACAATGAGCAGTTCTTC
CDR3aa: CASSVETSTASYNEQFF

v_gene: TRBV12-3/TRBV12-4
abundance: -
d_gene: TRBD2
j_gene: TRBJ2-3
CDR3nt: TGTGCCAGCAGACTAGCGGGGGGGCGTCCAGATACGCAGTATTTT
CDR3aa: CASRLAGGRPDTQYF

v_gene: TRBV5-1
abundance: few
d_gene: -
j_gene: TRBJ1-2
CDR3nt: TGCGCCAGCAGCTTGAGTCTACAGATTAACTATGGCTACACCTTC
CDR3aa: CASSLSLQINYGYTF

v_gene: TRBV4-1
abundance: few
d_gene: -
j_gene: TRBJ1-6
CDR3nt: TGCGCCAGAGACCCGGGCCAGCGCAATTCACCCCTCCACTTT
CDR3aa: CARDPGQRNSPLHF

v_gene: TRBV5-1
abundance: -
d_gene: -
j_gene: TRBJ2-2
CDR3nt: TGCGCCAGCAGCTTGCCACGAACAACGACCGGGGAGCTGTTTTTT
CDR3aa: CASSLPRTTTGELFF

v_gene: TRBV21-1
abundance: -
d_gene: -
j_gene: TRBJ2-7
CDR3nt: TGTGCCAGCAGCAAAATTCTAGGGGTAGCGAGAGACGAGCAGTACTTC
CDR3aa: CASSKILGVARDEQYF

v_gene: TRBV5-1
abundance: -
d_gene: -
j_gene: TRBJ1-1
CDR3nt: TGCGCCAGCAGCCAAGTACCACGGGGGACTGAAGCTTTCTTT
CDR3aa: CASSQVPRGTEAFF

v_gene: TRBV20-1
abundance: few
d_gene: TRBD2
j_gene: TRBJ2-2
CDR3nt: TGCAGTGCTAGAGGGACTAGCGTAGGGACCGGGGAGCTGTTTTTT
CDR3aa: CSARGTSVGTGELFF

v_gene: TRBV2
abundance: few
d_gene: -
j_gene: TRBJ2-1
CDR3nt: TGTGCCAGCAGCCAGGTGGGGTACTCCTACAATGAGCAGTTCTTC
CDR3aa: CASSQVGYSYNEQFF

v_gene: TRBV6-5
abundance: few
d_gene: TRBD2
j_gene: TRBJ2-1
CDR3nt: TGTGCCAGCTGCCTAGCGGGGAAGAATGAGCAGTTCTTC
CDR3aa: CASCLAGKNEQFF

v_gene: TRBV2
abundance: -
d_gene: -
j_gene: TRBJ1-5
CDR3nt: TGTGCCAGCAGCGTCGTAGACAACAATCAGCCCCAGCATTTT
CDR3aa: CASSVVDNNQPQHF